This TCR beta chain is from a study of T-cell memory formation after mild COVID-19. TCRdb reanalysed the 5' RACE reads using MiXCR and keeps one entry per CDR3 protein. This sample has roughly 450,000 distinct CDR3 sequences; roughly 18% occur once, and the top ten carry under 25%. Remarks on this clonotype: The antigen is undetermined.

This CDR3 region has 14 residues. V lost 4 bases and J lost 7; bases outside the gene matches: 10. In germline, CDR1 is SGHDT, CDR2 YYEEEE. Overall study findings and caveats: Some clones that responded turned up in pre-infection memory, which suggests that cross-reactive memory joined in. Contracting CD4+ clones were located mainly in CM and EM, and CD8+ clones in EMRA. The study found balanced CD4/CD8 in clones contracting day 15 to 85 and a CD4+ lean in later expanders.

This sequence joins TRBV5-6 and TRBJ2-7; 8 nucleotides align to TRBD1. The sequence derives from a man aged 18 to 35 who had mild COVID-19 (a few samples of this study predate the infection). Cell type and time point are not known. The sample taken for sequencing was PBMCs or a T cell subset sorted from them (not recorded which). The DNA of the CDR3 is TGTGCCAGCAGCCCTGGACAGGGTAGGAGGGAGCAGTACTTC. It translates to CASSPGQGRREQYF.